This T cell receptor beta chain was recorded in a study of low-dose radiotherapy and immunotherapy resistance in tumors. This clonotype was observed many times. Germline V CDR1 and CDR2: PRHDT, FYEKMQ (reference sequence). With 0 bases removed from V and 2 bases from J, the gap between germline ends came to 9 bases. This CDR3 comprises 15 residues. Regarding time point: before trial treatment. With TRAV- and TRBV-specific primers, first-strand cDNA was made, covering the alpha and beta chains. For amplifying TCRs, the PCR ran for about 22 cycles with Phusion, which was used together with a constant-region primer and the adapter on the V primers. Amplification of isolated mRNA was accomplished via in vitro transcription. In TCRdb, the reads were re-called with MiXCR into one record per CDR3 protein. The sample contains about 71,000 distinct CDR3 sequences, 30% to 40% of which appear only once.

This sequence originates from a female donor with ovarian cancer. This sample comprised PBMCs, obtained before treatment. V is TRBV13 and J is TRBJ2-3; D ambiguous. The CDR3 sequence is CASSLGRAATDTQYF. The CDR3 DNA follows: TGTGCCAGCAGCTTAGGACGGGCTGCCACAGATACGCAGTATTTT.